Listed below are T cell receptor beta chains from one sample, sequenced in a study of regulatory T cells in long-lasting Graves disease. One entry per CDR3 protein, called by TCRdb with MiXCR from the multiplex PCR reads. The sample contains 450,000 to 650,000 distinct CDR3 sequences, around 15% of which appear only once. The same sample was also studied in work on T cells in Graves' hyperthyroidism and ophthalmopathy.

Material: peripheral blood mononuclear cells (PBMCs), obtained at new diagnosis, from a patient treated with antithyroid drugs. These TCRs come from a middle-aged woman with Graves disease. CDR3s include the opening cysteine and the closing phenylalanine or tryptophan. The D gene is left open where the match is weak. Clone size is given for some rows only: seen once, a few or many times, or a class if the clone is expanded.

v_call	j_call	clone_size	d_call	cdr3_nt	cdr3_aa
TRBV3-1	TRBJ1-2	many	NA	TGTGCCAGCAGCCAAGAGGCAGACTATGGCTACACCTTC	CASSQEADYGYTF
TRBV28	TRBJ1-2	once	TRBD1	TGTGCCAGCAGTTGGTACAGGGGTTCGACTAACTATGGCTACACCTTC	CASSWYRGSTNYGYTF
TRBV10-3	TRBJ1-2	NA	NA	TGTGCCATCAGGGAGAGGACAGCAGGATCCGAAGGCTACACCTTC	CAIRERTAGSEGYTF
TRBV6-1	TRBJ2-1	few	TRBD1	TGTGCCAGCAGTCCTTCCGGGACAGGGTTGGGGGGTGGGTTGTTC	CASSPSGTGLGGGLF
TRBV4-1	TRBJ1-1	few	NA	TGCGCCAGCAGCCAGGTACAGGCCCAAAACACTGAAGCTTTCTTT	CASSQVQAQNTEAFF
TRBV20-1	TRBJ2-3	many	NA	TGCAGTGCTAAATCCCCGTCTAACACAGATACGCAGTATTTT	CSAKSPSNTDTQYF
TRBV7-2	TRBJ2-5	many	TRBD2	TGTGCCAGCAGCTTTCTAGCGGGGAGGGAGACCCAGTACTTC	CASSFLAGRETQYF
TRBV3-1	TRBJ2-3	many	TRBD2	TGTGCCAGCAGGGGACTAGCGGACAACACAGATACGCAGTATTTT	CASRGLADNTDTQYF
TRBV28	TRBJ2-6	few	NA	TGTGCCAGCAGACTCAGGGGATTCAGCTCTGGGGCCAACGTCCTGACTTTC	CASRLRGFSSGANVLTF
TRBV6-1	TRBJ1-5	many	NA	TGTGCCAGTGACAGCCATTTTAATCAGCCCCAGCATTTT	CASDSHFNQPQHF
TRBV30	TRBJ1-3	NA	TRBD1	TGTGCCTGGACGCGACAGGGGGGAGGAAACACCATATATTTT	CAWTRQGGGNTIYF
TRBV6-1	TRBJ1-2	many	TRBD1	TGTGCCAGCAGGGGTCGGACAGGTCCCCGCTATGGCTACACCTTC	CASRGRTGPRYGYTF
TRBV6-2/TRBV6-3	TRBJ1-1	few	TRBD1	TGTGCCAGCAGTTACTCATTCACAGGGGAAGAGACTGAAGCTTTCTTT	CASSYSFTGEETEAFF
TRBV12-3/TRBV12-4	TRBJ1-1	NA	NA	TGTGCCAGCACTTTAGAAGGCGCTAGGGGGGGCGTGAACACTGAAGCTTTCTTT	CASTLEGARGGVNTEAFF
TRBV7-9	TRBJ2-3	many	NA	TGTGCCAGCAGCGGAAAGAGCGGCACAGATACGCAGTATTTT	CASSGKSGTDTQYF
TRBV27	TRBJ1-1	many	NA	TGTGCCAGCAAGGTGGCACAGAACACTGAAGCTTTCTTT	CASKVAQNTEAFF
TRBV6-2/TRBV6-3	TRBJ2-2	NA	NA	TGTGCCAGCAGTGAAGAGCCAGGACAGATGAACACCGGGGAGCTGGTTTTT	CASSEEPGQMNTGELVF
TRBV30	TRBJ1-2	many	TRBD1	TGTGCCTGGGGCGGGACAGCCACTACAATTAACTATGGCTACACCTTC	CAWGGTATTINYGYTF
TRBV5-1	TRBJ2-5	few	TRBD2	TGCGCCAGCAGCCCACAGGCTAGCGGGGGGCCGGGGGCCCAGTACTTC	CASSPQASGGPGAQYF
TRBV6-1	TRBJ2-6	NA	NA	TGTGCCACCCAACGGGGCCAACCTGGGGCCAACGTCCTGACTTTC	CATQRGQPGANVLTF
TRBV2	TRBJ2-4	many	NA	TGTGCCAGCAGCGATGAGGGTACCAAAAACATTCAGTACTTC	CASSDEGTKNIQYF
TRBV29-1	TRBJ1-2	few	NA	TGCAGCGTTGAAGGAGGGAGATGGGGGCTCCCCGGGGGCTACACCTTC	CSVEGGRWGLPGGYTF
TRBV20-1	TRBJ2-1	few	TRBD2	TGCAGTGCTAGAGGCCCTCCAGCGGGGGGCTACAATGAGCAGTTCTTC	CSARGPPAGGYNEQFF
TRBV7-9	TRBJ1-6	NA	TRBD1	TGTGCCAGCACCCTGACAGGGGCAAATTCACCCCTCCACTTT	CASTLTGANSPLHF
TRBV10-3	TRBJ1-1	few	NA	TGTGCCATCAGTGATATATTTCGGGGGCAGGGTATGAACACTGAAGCTTTCTTT	CAISDIFRGQGMNTEAFF
TRBV2	TRBJ1-1	NA	NA	TGTGCCAGCAGGGGGGGGCTGAACACTGAAGCTTTCTTT	CASRGGLNTEAFF
TRBV18	TRBJ2-3	few	TRBD1	TGTGCCAGCTCACCAAGGACAGGGGGCTTTACAGATACGCAGTATTTT	CASSPRTGGFTDTQYF
TRBV24-1	TRBJ1-2	many	TRBD1	TGTGCCACCAGCCTAGGGGGCAGCTACACCTTC	CATSLGGSYTF
TRBV11-3	TRBJ1-2	NA	TRBD1	TGTGCCAGCAGCCCGAGATGGTTCCGAGGACAGGAAGCTTCAAGTGGCTACACCTTC	CASSPRWFRGQEASSGYTF
TRBV24-1	TRBJ2-7	many	TRBD1	TGTGCCACCAGTGAGGCCGGGACAGGGGACTTCTACGAGCAGTACTTC	CATSEAGTGDFYEQYF
TRBV7-8	TRBJ1-1	many	NA	TGTGCCAGCAGCCATTCTTCGACTCAGAACACTGAAGCTTTCTTT	CASSHSSTQNTEAFF
TRBV6-1	TRBJ2-3	NA	TRBD2	TGTGCCAGCAGTGAATTGCGGGGGGGCACAGATACGCAGTATTTT	CASSELRGGTDTQYF
TRBV7-2	TRBJ1-2	many	NA	TGTGCCAGCAGTTCTTACAGGGTCGGTGGCTACACCTTC	CASSSYRVGGYTF
TRBV2	TRBJ1-1	many	TRBD1	TGTGCCAGCAGCGGGACAGATCTTAATGCTTTCTTT	CASSGTDLNAFF